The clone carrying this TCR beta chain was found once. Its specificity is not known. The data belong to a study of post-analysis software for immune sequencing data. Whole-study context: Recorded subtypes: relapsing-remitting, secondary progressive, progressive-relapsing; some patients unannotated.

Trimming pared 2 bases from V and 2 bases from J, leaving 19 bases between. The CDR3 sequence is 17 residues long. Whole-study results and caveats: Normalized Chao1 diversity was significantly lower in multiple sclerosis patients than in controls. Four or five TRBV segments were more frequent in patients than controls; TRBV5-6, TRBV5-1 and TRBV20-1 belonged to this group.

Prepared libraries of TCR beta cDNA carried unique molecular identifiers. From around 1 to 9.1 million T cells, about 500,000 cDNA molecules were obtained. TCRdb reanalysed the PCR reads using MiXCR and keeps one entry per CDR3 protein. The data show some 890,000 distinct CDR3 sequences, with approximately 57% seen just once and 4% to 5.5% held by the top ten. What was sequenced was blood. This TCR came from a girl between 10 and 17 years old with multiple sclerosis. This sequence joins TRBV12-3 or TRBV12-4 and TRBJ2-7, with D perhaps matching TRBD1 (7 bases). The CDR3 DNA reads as TGTGCCAGCAGTTTACGGGGGACAGCAAGGGGTACCTACGAGCAGTACTTC. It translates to CASSLRGTARGTYEQYF.